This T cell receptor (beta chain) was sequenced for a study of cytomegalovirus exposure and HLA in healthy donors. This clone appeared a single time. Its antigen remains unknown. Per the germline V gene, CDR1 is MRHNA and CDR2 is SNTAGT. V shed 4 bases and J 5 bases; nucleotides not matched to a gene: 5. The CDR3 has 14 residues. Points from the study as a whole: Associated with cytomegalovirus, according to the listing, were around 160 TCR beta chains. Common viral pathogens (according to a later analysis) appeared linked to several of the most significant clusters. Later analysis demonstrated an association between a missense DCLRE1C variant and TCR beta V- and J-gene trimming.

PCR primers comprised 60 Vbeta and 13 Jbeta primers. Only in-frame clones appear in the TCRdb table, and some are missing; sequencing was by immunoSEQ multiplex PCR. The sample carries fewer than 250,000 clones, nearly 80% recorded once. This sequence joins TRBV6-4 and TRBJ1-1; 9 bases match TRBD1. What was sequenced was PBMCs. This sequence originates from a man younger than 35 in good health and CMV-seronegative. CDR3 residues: CASSGRTGVTEAFF. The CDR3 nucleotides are TGTGCCAGCAGTGGTCGGACAGGGGTAACTGAAGCTTTCTTT.